This record covers a single TCR beta chain. What it binds is unknown. These data belong to a study of post-analysis software for immune sequencing data. Study information: The disease courses covered relapsing-remitting, secondary progressive and progressive-relapsing multiple sclerosis. Whole-study findings and limits: Normalized Chao1 diversity in multiple sclerosis patients fell significantly below that of controls. Relative to controls, patients had five TRBV segments at higher frequency, with TRBV5-6, TRBV5-1 and TRBV20-1 among these. F measure showed strong co-clustering of same-batch samples.

Unique-molecular-identifier-tagged TCR beta cDNA libraries were used. Yield was 500,000 to 600,000 cDNA molecules from about 1 to 10 million T cells. A single record per CDR3 protein comes from TCRdb applying MiXCR to the PCR reads. The data show hundreds of thousands of distinct CDR3 sequences, approximately 59% seen once. The CDR3 sequence is 11 residues long. Germline V gene data show CDR1 as DFQATT and CDR2 as SNEGSKA (reference sequence). With 6 bases removed from V and 5 bases from J, the gap between germline ends came to 10 bases. V and J are TRBV20-1 and TRBJ2-5, with D unclear. What was sequenced was blood. This TCR was sampled from a girl aged 2 to 10 with multiple sclerosis. The CDR3 spells CSARRTETQYF. Written as DNA, the CDR3 is TGCAGTGCCCGAAGGACGGAGACCCAGTACTTC.